This TCR beta chain was identified during a study of blood T cell repertoires in COVID-19. Overall study context: The samples span acute and convalescent COVID-19 from the United States, Italy and Spain.

Germline CDR1 is SGHRS and CDR2 is YFSETQ. The CDR3 totals 16 residues. After removal of 0 bases from V and 2 bases from J, the junction contained 6 bases not matched to a gene. Original data processing: The authors estimated nucleated cell counts from reference gene primer amplification. The protocol was immunoSEQ multiplex PCR, while the TCRdb copy is restricted to in-frame clones and leaves out a portion. D and trimming were read from the DNA, whereas the V and J calls and clone size are those reported in that table. The sample carries 230,000 or so clones, roughly nine tenths recorded once. Participants were aged roughly 18 to 95 years, lived in under 25 US areas, and enrolled virtually. Each recovered donor of Cohort 3 presented with two negative PCRs, clearance, or symptom resolution.

What was sequenced was PBMCs or T cells enriched from blood (not recorded which). The chain employs TRBV5-1 and TRBJ1-1, with TRBD1 matching over 8 bases. The TCR was taken from a woman aged 25 to 39 who had recovered from COVID-19. The CDR3 DNA sequence: TGCGCCAGCAGCTTGGTCGGACAGGGAGGTAACACTGAAGCTTTCTTT. As protein: CASSLVGQGGNTEAFF.